The subject of this entry is one TCR beta chain. The antigen is unknown. This CDR3 is 15 amino acids long. Germline V gene lookup returns CDR1 SGHTA and CDR2 FQGNSA. J gave up 6 bases and V 1 base, and 8 bases lay outside the gene matches. Blood CD4+ CD25-low CD127-high conventional T cells supplied the genomic DNA template. These data are taken from a study of regulatory and conventional T cells in RAG deficiency. Study-wide findings and caveats: Compared with controls, unique Treg TCR beta sequences dropped about 100-fold in Omenn syndrome and CID/AS. Control T-cell subsets had markedly higher Shannon entropy and lower Simpson indices than RAG-deficient patients.

Profiling relied on immunoSEQ multiplex PCR, and the TCRdb table lists in-frame clones only, not all of them. The sample records tens of thousands of clones, almost 96% being singletons. The data also belong to a second study, concerning regulatory T cells. That report adds: The PCR used 52 TRBV and 13 TRBJ primers. In patients, unique TRB V-J pairs were restricted and V/J usage skewed, especially in Tregs.

The chain recombines TRBV7-2 with TRBJ2-7; 8 nucleotides match TRBD1. The TCR comes from a human donor in good health. Sequenced input: CD25- CD4+ T cells sorted from blood. CDR3 loop: CASSLGRTGIGEQYF. DNA of the CDR3: TGTGCCAGCAGCTTAGGACGGACAGGGATCGGCGAGCAGTACTTC.